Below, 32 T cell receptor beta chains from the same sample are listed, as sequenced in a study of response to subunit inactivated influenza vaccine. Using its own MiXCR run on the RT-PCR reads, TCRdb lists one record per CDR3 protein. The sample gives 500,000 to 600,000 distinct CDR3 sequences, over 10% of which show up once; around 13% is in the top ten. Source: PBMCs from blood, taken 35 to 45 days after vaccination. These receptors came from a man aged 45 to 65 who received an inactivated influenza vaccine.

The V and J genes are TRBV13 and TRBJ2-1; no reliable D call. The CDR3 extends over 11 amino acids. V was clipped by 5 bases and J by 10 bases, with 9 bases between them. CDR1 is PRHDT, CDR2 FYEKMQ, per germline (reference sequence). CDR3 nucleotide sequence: TGTGCCAGCAGCACCACAGACGAGCAGTTCTTC. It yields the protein CASSTTDEQFF.

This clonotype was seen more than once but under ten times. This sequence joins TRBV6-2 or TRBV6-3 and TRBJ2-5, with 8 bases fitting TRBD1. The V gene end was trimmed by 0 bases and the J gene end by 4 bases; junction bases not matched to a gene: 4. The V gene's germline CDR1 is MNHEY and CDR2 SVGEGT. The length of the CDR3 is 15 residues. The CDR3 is CASSYSRTGRETQYF. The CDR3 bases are TGTGCCAGCAGTTACTCCCGGACAGGGCGAGAGACCCAGTACTTC.

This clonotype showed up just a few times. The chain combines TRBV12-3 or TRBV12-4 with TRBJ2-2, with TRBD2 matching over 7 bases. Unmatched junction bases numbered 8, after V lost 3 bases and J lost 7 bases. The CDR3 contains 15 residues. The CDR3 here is CASSFGGRASGELFF. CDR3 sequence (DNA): TGTGCCAGCAGTTTTGGTGGGAGGGCCAGCGGGGAGCTGTTTTTT.

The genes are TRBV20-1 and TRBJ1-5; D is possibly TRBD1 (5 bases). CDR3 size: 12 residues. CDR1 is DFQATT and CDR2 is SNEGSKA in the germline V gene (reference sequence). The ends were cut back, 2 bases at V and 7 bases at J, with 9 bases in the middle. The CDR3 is CSARIGGQPQHF. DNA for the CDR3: TGCAGTGCTAGAATCGGGGGACAGCCCCAGCATTTT.

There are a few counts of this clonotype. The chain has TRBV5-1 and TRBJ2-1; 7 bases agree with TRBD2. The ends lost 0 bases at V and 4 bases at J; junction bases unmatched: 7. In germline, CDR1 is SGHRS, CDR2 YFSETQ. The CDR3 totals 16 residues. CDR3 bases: TGCGCCAGCAGCTTGGATTCTGGCGGGGGATACAATGAGCAGTTCTTC. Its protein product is CASSLDSGGGYNEQFF.

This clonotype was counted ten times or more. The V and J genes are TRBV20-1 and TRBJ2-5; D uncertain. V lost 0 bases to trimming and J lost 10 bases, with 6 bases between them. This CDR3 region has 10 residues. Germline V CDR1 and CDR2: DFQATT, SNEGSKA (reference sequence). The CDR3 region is CSAREDLQYF. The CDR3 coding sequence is TGCAGTGCTAGAGAGGACCTCCAGTACTTC.

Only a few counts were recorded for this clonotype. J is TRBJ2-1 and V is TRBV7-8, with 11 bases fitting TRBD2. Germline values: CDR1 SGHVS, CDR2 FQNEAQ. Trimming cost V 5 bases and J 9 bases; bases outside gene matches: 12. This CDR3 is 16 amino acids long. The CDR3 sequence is CASSPILSGGAFEQFF. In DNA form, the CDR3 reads TGTGCCAGCAGCCCCATTCTTAGCGGGGGGGCCTTTGAGCAGTTCTTC.

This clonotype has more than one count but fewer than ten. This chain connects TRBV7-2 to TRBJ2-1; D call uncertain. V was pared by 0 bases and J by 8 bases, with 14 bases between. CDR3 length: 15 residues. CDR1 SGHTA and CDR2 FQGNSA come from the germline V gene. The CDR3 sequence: CASSLAPSLRYEQFF. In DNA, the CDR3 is TGTGCCAGCAGCTTAGCCCCTAGTCTCAGATATGAGCAGTTCTTC.

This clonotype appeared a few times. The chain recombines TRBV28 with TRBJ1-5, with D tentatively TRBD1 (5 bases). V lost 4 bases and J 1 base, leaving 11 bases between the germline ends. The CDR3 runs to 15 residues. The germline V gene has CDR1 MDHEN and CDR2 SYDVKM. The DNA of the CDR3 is TGTGCCAGCAGTTCACTGGGGGGGAGCAATCAGCCCCAGCATTTT. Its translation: CASSSLGGSNQPQHF.

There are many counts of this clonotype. The CDR3 reads CASSKDRHDTQYF. In DNA, the CDR3 is TGTGCCAGCAGCAAGGACCGCCATGATACGCAGTATTTT. This chain links TRBV7-2 with TRBJ2-3; D gene ambiguous. In germline, CDR1 is SGHTA, CDR2 FQGNSA. The CDR3 has 13 residues. Trimming took 5 bases from V and 6 from J, leaving 12 bases between them.

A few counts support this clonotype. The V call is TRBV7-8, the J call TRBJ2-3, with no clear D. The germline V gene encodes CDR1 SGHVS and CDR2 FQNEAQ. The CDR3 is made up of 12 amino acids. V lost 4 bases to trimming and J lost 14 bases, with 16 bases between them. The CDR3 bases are TGTGCCAGCAGCTCCAACCCCCGGTCTGGGTATTTT. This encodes CASSSNPRSGYF.

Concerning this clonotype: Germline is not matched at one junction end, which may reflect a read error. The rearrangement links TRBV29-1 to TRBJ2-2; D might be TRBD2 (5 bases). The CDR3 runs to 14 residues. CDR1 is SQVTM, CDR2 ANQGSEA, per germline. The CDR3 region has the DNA TGCAGCGTTGACACGGGATCACTCACCGGGGAGCTGCTTTTT. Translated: CSVDTGSLTGELLF.

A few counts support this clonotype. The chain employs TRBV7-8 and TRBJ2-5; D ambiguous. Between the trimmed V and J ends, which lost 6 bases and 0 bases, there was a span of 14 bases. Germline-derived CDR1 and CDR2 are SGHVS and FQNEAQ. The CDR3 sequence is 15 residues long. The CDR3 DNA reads TGTGCCAGCAGGGAAAGGATGGGGTACCAAGAGACCCAGTACTTC. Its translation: CASRERMGYQETQYF. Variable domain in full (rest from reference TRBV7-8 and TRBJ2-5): GAGVSQSPRYKVAKRGQDVALRCDPISGHVSLFWYQQALGQGPEFLTYFQNEAQLDKSGLPSDRFFAERPEGSVSTLKIQRTQQEDSAVYLCASRERMGYQETQYFGPGTRLLVL.

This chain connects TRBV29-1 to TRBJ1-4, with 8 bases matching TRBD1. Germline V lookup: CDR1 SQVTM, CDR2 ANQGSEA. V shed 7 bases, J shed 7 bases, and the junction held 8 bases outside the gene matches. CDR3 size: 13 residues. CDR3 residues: CSALDRVVEKLFF. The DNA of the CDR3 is TGCAGCGCCTTGGACAGGGTGGTTGAAAAACTGTTTTTT.

The CDR3 sequence is CASSLLGAETQYF. The CDR3 nucleotides read TGTGCCAGCAGCTTATTAGGGGCGGAGACCCAGTACTTC. The chain joins TRBV7-2 to TRBJ2-5, with D possibly TRBD1 on 5 matching bases. This CDR3 spans 13 amino acids. V lost 2 bases and J 5 bases, leaving 9 bases between the germline ends. CDR1 SGHTA and CDR2 FQGNSA come from the germline V gene.

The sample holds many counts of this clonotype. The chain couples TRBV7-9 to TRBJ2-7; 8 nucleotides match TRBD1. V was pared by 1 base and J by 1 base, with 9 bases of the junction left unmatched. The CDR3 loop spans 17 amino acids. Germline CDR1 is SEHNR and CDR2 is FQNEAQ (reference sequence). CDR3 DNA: TGTGCCAGCAGCTTAGTAGGAGGGGACAGGACATCCTACGAGCAGTACTTC. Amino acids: CASSLVGGDRTSYEQYF. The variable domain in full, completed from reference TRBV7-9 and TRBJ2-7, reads DTGVSQNPRHKITKRGQNVTFRCDPISEHNRLYWYRQTLGQGPEFLTYFQNEAQLEKSRLLSDRFSAERPKGSFSTLEIQRTEQGDSAMYLCASSLVGGDRTSYEQYFGPGTRLTVT.

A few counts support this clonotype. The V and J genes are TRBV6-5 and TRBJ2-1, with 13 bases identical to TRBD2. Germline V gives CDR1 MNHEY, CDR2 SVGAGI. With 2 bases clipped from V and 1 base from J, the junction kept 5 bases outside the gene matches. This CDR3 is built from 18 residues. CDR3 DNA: TGTGCCAGCAGTTACGGGACTAGCGGGGCCTCATCCTACAATGAGCAGTTCTTC. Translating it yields CASSYGTSGASSYNEQFF.

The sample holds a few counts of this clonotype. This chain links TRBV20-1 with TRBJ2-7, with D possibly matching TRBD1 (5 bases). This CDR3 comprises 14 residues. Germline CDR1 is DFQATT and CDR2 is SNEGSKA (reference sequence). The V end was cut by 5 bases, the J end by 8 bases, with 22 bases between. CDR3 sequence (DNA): TGCAGTGCTTTGATCGGACAAGATCTAGGACAGCAGTACTTC. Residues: CSALIGQDLGQQYF.

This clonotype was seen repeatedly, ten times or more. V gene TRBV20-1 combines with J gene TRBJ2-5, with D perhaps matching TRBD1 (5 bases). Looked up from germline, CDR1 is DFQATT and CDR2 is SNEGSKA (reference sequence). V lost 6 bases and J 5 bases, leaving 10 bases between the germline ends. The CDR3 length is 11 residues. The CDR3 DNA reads TGCAGTGCATGGCCAGGGGAGACCCAGTACTTC. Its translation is CSAWPGETQYF.

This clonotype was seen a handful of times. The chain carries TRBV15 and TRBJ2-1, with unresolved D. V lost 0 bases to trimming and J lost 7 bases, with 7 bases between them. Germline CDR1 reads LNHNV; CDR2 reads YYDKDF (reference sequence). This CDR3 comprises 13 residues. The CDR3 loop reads CATSRDTRNEQFF. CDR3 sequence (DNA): TGTGCCACCAGCAGAGATACCCGGAATGAGCAGTTCTTC.

The CDR3 DNA sequence: TGTGCCAGCAGTTTAGTTTCGGTTAGGCATACGCAGTATTTT. It yields the protein CASSLVSVRHTQYF. The V and J genes are TRBV12-3 or TRBV12-4 and TRBJ2-3; D remains ambiguous. Trimming removed 1 base from V and 7 bases from J, with 12 bases in between. The CDR3 is 14 residues long.

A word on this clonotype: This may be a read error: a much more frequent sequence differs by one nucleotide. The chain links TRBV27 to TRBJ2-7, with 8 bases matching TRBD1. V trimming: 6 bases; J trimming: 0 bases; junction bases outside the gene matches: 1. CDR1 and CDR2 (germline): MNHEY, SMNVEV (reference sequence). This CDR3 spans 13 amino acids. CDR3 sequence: CASRQGASYEQYF. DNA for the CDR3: TGTGCCAGCAGGCAGGGGGCCTCCTACGAGCAGTACTTC.

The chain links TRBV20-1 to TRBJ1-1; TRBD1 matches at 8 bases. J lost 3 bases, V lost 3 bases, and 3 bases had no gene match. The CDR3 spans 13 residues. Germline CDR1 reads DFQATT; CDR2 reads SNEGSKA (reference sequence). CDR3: CSASEQGDTEAFF. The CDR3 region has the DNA TGCAGTGCTAGTGAACAGGGGGACACTGAAGCTTTCTTT.

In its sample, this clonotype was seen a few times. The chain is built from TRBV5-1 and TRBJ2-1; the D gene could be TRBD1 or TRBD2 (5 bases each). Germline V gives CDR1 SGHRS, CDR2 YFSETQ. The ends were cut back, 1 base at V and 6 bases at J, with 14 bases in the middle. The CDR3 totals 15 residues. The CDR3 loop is CASSLLSGAGNEQFF. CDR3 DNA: TGCGCCAGCAGCTTGTTATCCGGGGCCGGCAATGAGCAGTTCTTC. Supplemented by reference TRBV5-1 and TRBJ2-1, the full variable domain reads KAGVTQTPRYLIKTRGQQVTLSCSPISGHRSVSWYQQTPGQGLQFLFEYFSETQRNKGNFPGRFSGRQFSNSRSEMNVSTLELGDSALYLCASSLLSGAGNEQFFGPGTRLTVL.

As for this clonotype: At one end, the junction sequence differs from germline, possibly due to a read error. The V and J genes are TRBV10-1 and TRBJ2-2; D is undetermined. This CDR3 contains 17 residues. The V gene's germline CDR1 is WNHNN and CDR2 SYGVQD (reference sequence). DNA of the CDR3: TGCGCCAGCAGTCTTTCGCCAATTCGGGCGAACACCGTGGAGCTGTTTTTT. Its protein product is CASSLSPIRANTVELFF.

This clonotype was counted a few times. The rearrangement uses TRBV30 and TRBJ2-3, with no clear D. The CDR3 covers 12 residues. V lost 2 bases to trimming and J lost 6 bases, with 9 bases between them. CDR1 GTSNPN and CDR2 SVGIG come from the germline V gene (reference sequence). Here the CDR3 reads CAWSPGRDTQYF. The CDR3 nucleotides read TGTGCCTGGAGTCCCGGGCGGGATACGCAGTATTTT.

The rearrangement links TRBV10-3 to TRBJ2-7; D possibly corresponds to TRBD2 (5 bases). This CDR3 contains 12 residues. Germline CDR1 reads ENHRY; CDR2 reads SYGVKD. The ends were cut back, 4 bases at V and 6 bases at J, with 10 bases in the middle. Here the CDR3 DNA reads TGTGCCATCAGTGCTAGCCCAGGCGAGCAGTACTTC. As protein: CAISASPGEQYF.

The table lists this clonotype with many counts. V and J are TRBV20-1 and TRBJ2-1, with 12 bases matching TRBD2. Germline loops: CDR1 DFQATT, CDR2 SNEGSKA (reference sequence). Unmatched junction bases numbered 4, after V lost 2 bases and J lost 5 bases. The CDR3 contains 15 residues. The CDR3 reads CSARTGLAGNNEQFF. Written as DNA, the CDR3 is TGCAGTGCTAGAACTGGACTAGCGGGAAACAATGAGCAGTTCTTC.

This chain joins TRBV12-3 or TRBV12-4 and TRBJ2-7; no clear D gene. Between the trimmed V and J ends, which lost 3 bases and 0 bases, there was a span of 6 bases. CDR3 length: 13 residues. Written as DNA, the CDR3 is TGTGCCAGCAGTTTTTACAACTCCTACGAGCAGTACTTC. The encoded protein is CASSFYNSYEQYF.

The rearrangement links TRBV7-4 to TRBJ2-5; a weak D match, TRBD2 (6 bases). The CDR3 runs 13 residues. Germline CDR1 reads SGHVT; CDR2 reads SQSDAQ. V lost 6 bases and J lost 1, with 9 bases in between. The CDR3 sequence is CASRGGPQETQYF. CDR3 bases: TGTGCCAGCAGAGGAGGGCCCCAAGAGACCCAGTACTTC.

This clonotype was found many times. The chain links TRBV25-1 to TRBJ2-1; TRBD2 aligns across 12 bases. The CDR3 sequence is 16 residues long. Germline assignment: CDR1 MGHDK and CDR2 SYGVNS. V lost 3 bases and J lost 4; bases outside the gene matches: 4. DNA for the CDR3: TGTGCCAGCAGTGATAGTACTAGCGGGGGGTACAATGAGCAGTTCTTC. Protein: CASSDSTSGGYNEQFF.

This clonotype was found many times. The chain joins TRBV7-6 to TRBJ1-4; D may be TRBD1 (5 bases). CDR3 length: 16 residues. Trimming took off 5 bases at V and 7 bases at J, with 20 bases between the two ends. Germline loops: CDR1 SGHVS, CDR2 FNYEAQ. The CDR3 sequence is CASSQNPPYGAEKLFF. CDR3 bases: TGTGCCAGCAGCCAGAACCCACCCTATGGGGCTGAAAAACTGTTTTTT. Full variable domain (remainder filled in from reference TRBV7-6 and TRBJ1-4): GAGVSQSPRYKVTKRGQDVALRCDPISGHVSLYWYRQALGQGPEFLTYFNYEAQQDKSGLPNDRFSAERPEGSISTLTIQRTEQRDSAMYRCASSQNPPYGAEKLFFGSGTQLSVL.